Each of the 16 T cell receptor beta chains below was sequenced from the same sample in a study of Graves' ophthalmopathy and Graves' hyperthyroidism (dated by TCRdb to the late 2010s). TCRdb records Illumina HiSeq 2000 as the sequencer. For repertoire sequencing, the TCR beta CDR3 regions were amplified from RNA transcripts. A first-round RT-PCR used HTBI primers with the Qiagen OneStep RT-PCR kit, followed by a second-round multiplex PCR, size selection and purification. The raw public reads went through TCRdb reprocessing: fastp at Q25, MiXCR clone calling, in-frame beta chains kept. Identical CDR3 protein sequences are pooled into one entry, listed with their most common genes and DNA. The sample table records about 550,000 distinct CDR3 sequences; 35% to 40% of these occur just once. The ten largest account for about 4.2% of the sample. The material sequenced was peripheral blood or thyroid tissue (not recorded which). The receptors were gathered from an adult man with Graves' hyperthyroidism.

Comment on this clonotype: Just one base apart from a much larger clone, this may be a read error. This chain connects TRBV12-3 or TRBV12-4 to TRBJ1-2; unclear D gene. The length of the CDR3 is 17 residues. Trimming removed 4 bases from V and 1 base from J, with 19 bases in between. The CDR3 DNA sequence: TGTGCCAGCAGTTCCCAGCGGTGGACGGAACTTAACTATGGCTACACCTTC. This sequence encodes CASSSQRWTELNYGYTF.

As for this clonotype: One end of the junction varies from germline; a read error may be responsible. The J gene is TRBJ1-3, the V gene TRBV7-2; no reliable D call. This CDR3 comprises 14 residues. CDR1 SGHTA and CDR2 FQGNSA come from the germline V gene. The CDR3 protein is CASSLELSGNTVYF. Here the CDR3 DNA reads TGTGCCAGCAGCTTAGAATTGTCTGGAAACACCGTATATTTT.

This clonotype has just a few counts. The chain employs TRBV19 and TRBJ2-7, with 12 bases identical to TRBD1. CDR3 length: 15 residues. V lost 5 bases and J lost 5; bases outside the gene matches: 7. Germline V CDR1 and CDR2: LNHDA, SQIVND (reference sequence). CDR3 nucleotide sequence: TGTGCCAGTAGTGGGGGACAGGGGGCCTTCCACGAGCAGTACTTC. This translates into CASSGGQGAFHEQYF.

Regarding this clonotype: Since a much larger clone is just one base distant, this may be a read error. The chain uses TRBV13 and TRBJ1-3; TRBD1 matches 8 bases. Germline CDR1 PRHDT, CDR2 FYEKMQ (reference sequence). V lost 7 bases to trimming and J lost 0 bases; unmatched junction nucleotides: 5. The length of the CDR3 is 15 residues. The CDR3 loop reads CASNGDRGSGNTIYF. The CDR3 nucleotides are TGTGCCAGCAACGGAGACAGGGGCTCTGGAAACACCATATATTTT.

This clonotype was detected many times. The chain uses TRBV5-1 and TRBJ2-7; D may match TRBD1 or TRBD2 (5 bases each). V was shortened by 4 bases and J by 2 bases, with 16 bases between the two germline ends. CDR3 length equals 15 residues. The germline V gene has CDR1 SGHRS and CDR2 YFSETQ. The CDR3 DNA reads as TGCGCCAGCAGCCTGGCCGGGACGCAAGCCTACGAGCAGTACTTC. Its translation is CASSLAGTQAYEQYF.

The chain carries TRBV12-3 or TRBV12-4 and TRBJ1-1; D gene unclear. V was pared by 6 bases and J by 8 bases, with 16 bases between. CDR3 length equals 13 residues. In nucleotides, the CDR3 is TGTGCCAGCAGCCAAATGGAATACAACGAAGCTTTCTTT. Its translation is CASSQMEYNEAFF.

This clonotype was seen at least ten times. The rearrangement joins TRBV2 to TRBJ1-2, with 8 bases matching TRBD1. J gave up 4 bases and V 6 bases, and 7 bases lay outside the gene matches. Germline V gene data show CDR1 as SNHLY and CDR2 as FYNNEI. The CDR3 covers 14 residues. The CDR3: CASRGTGFSYGYTF. The CDR3 nucleotides are TGTGCCAGCAGGGGGACAGGATTTTCCTATGGCTACACCTTC.

This clonotype was counted ten times or more. The genes are TRBV20-1 and TRBJ2-5, with 8 bases aligning to TRBD1. The junction had 7 bases not matched to a gene; V was cut back by 5 bases and J by 5 bases. The CDR3 loop spans 13 amino acids. Germline-derived CDR1 and CDR2 are DFQATT and SNEGSKA (reference sequence). CDR3 residues: CSASGQVFETQYF. CDR3 bases: TGCAGTGCTTCGGGACAGGTTTTTGAGACCCAGTACTTC.

The gene calls are TRBV15 and TRBJ2-7; D is tentatively TRBD1 or TRBD2 (5 bases each). Germline lookup yields CDR1 LNHNV and CDR2 YYDKDF (reference sequence). The CDR3 is 14 amino acids. Trimming removed 1 base from V and 2 bases from J, with 9 bases in between. Written as DNA, the CDR3 is TGTGCCACCAGCAGAGGGGACGGAACCTACGAGCAGTACTTC. It codes for CATSRGDGTYEQYF.

This clonotype was seen at least ten times. V usage is TRBV5-8 and J usage is TRBJ1-3; 8 positions agree with TRBD1. CDR3 size: 17 residues. Unmatched junction bases numbered 12, after V lost 3 bases and J lost 4 bases. Germline values: CDR1 SGHTS, CDR2 YDEGEE. CDR3 region: CASSSNTQGARGNTIYF. The CDR3, as DNA: TGTGCCAGCAGCTCTAACACTCAGGGGGCGCGCGGAAACACCATATATTTT.

This clonotype was detected many times. J is TRBJ2-2 and V is TRBV10-3; 7 bases agree with TRBD2. The CDR3 is made up of 15 amino acids. Germline CDR1 reads ENHRY; CDR2 reads SYGVKD. V was clipped by 3 bases and J by 5 bases; unmatched bases: 6. The CDR3 region has the DNA TGTGCCATCAGTGACGGGGGGAGTTGGACCGGGGAGCTGTTTTTT. This codes for CAISDGGSWTGELFF.

Ten or more counts support this clonotype. This sequence joins TRBV7-2 and TRBJ1-1; weak D call: TRBD1 (6 bases). The CDR3 extends over 14 amino acids. Trimming pared 5 bases from V and 4 bases from J, leaving 14 bases between. Germline-derived CDR1 and CDR2 are SGHTA and FQGNSA. The CDR3 sequence: CASSQGSWRTEAFF. DNA of the CDR3: TGTGCCAGCAGCCAGGGGAGTTGGCGCACTGAAGCTTTCTTT.

This clonotype was seen a handful of times. The chain recombines TRBV20-1 with TRBJ2-2; D is undetermined. The CDR3 length is 14 residues. Trimming cost V 0 bases and J 6 bases, with 11 bases left between them. CDR1 and CDR2 (germline): DFQATT, SNEGSKA (reference sequence). The CDR3 DNA is TGCAGTGCTAGAGACTCGATGGCCCCCGGGGAGCTGTTTTTT. Its protein is CSARDSMAPGELFF.

V is TRBV6-1 and J is TRBJ1-1; 10 bases are shared with TRBD1. Germline CDR1 MNHNS, CDR2 SASEGT. The ends lost 5 bases at V and 4 bases at J; junction bases unmatched: 7. CDR3 length: 15 residues. The DNA of the CDR3 is TGTGCCAGCAGTTACTGGGACAGGGGCTCCACTGAAGCTTTCTTT. Translation gives CASSYWDRGSTEAFF.

This clonotype was picked up a small number of times. The chain employs TRBV12-5 and TRBJ1-5; 7 bases map to TRBD1. Germline CDR1 LGHNT, CDR2 FRNRAP. Trimming cost V 2 bases and J 4 bases; bases outside gene matches: 2. CDR3 size: 14 residues. CDR3 coding DNA: TGTGCTAGTGGTTTGAGGGACAGTAATCAGCCCCAGCATTTT. This gives the protein CASGLRDSNQPQHF. The complete variable domain, with remaining parts taken from reference TRBV12-5 and TRBJ1-5, reads DARVTQTPRHKVTEMGQEVTMRCQPILGHNTVFWYRQTMMQGLELLAYFRNRAPLDDSGMPKDRFSAEMPDATLATLKIQPSEPRDSAVYFCASGLRDSNQPQHFGDGTRLSIL.

This clonotype was counted at least ten times. This sequence joins TRBV12-3 or TRBV12-4 and TRBJ2-5; 7 bases are a match to TRBD2. V trimming: 5 bases; J trimming: 5 bases; junction bases outside the gene matches: 5. The CDR3 extends over 13 amino acids. The CDR3 DNA reads TGTGCCAGCAGTCCCGGACTAGTGGAGACCCAGTACTTC. Translating it yields CASSPGLVETQYF.